This T cell receptor beta chain stems from a study of cytomegalovirus exposure and HLA in healthy donors. As regards this clone: Its cognate antigen is unknown.

PCR involved 60 Vbeta and 13 Jbeta primers. TCRdb's table, derived via immunoSEQ multiplex PCR, lists solely in-frame clones and lacks some. The data contain some 120,000 clones, roughly 81% of them singletons. The CDR3 is 14 amino acids. V was pared by 2 bases and J by 3 bases, with 8 bases between. The germline gives CDR1 KGHSH, CDR2 LQKENI. Study observations and caveats: In a later analysis, an Asian-associated ancestry cluster reportedly showed fewer N-insertions than the roughly 730-donor mean.

The specimen was PBMCs. The TCR was taken from a woman between 25 and 40 years old in good health and CMV-seronegative. The gene calls are TRBV18 and TRBJ2-1; no clear D. The CDR3 sequence: CASSPSVLYNEQFF. In nucleotides, the CDR3 is TGTGCCAGCTCACCATCGGTGCTCTACAATGAGCAGTTCTTC. Combining the CDR3 with reference TRBV18 and TRBJ2-1 gives the whole variable domain NAGVMQNPRHLVRRRGQEARLRCSPMKGHSHVYWYRQLPEEGLKFMVYLQKENIIDESGMPKERFSAEFPKEGPSILRIQQVVRGDSAAYFCASSPSVLYNEQFFGPGTRLTVL.